The clone carrying this T cell receptor (beta chain) occurred many times. Its cognate antigen is unknown. The record originates from a study of T cells after yellow fever vaccination. Study findings and constraints: Any FACS-sorted repertoire could hold abundant clonotypes that contaminate it from the bulk population.

In germline, CDR1 is MDHEN, CDR2 SYDVKM. The CDR3 extends over 11 amino acids. V lost 10 bases and J 11 bases, leaving 17 bases between the germline ends. In TCRdb, the 5' RACE reads were re-called with MiXCR into one record per CDR3 protein. The repertoire holds under 300,000 distinct CDR3 sequences, 6.7% seen once, with approximately 1% in the top ten. Specimen: CD4+ T cells sorted from PBMCs, collected on the day of the yellow fever booster vaccination. V usage is TRBV28 and J usage is TRBJ1-1, with a possible D match to TRBD1 (5 bases). The receptor was derived from a young man who received the YFV17D yellow fever vaccine. The DNA of the CDR3 is TGTGCCACCCAGCGTACAGGAGGCGCTTTCTTT. It translates to CATQRTGGAFF.